The 11 T cell receptor beta chains in this list originate from one sample, sequenced in a study of Ad26.COV2.S vaccination and SARS-CoV-2 variants (dated by TCRdb to the early 2020s). Receptors were amplified or captured by the immunoSEQ multiplex PCR assay. TCRdb obtained this table from immuneACCESS and retained in-frame rearrangements with V and J assigned. These tables miss some clones; where compared with another copy, unresolved V genes account for less than half of the shortfall, and the remainder is unexplained. The sample table lists a few hundred thousand clones, approximately 89% of them with a count of one. The top ten constitute 1.5% to 2% of the sample. In the paper's terms, the treatment or condition label means: 15 to 20 received Ad26.COV2.S at low or high dose, single or two shots; roughly five received placebo; per-sample allocation not given. Repertoires of vaccine and placebo recipients were sequenced from samples collected on day 63 after the first injection.

The sequencing used peripheral blood, collected in a trial of Ad26.COV2.S vaccine versus placebo. These receptors all stem from a person between 18 and 65 years old who received the Ad26.COV2.S COVID-19 vaccine or a placebo.

The chain has TRBV28 and TRBJ2-7; TRBD1 is a possible D gene (5 bases). This CDR3 comprises 13 residues. V was clipped by 11 bases and J by 7 bases, with 21 bases between them. Germline V lookup: CDR1 MDHEN, CDR2 SYDVKM. This CDR3 reads CAFSLDQGGEQYF. The CDR3 DNA reads TGTGCCTTCTCTCTGGACCAGGGTGGGGAGCAGTACTTC.

The V and J genes are TRBV18 and TRBJ2-7, with D perhaps assigned TRBD1 or TRBD2 (5 bases each). The V gene lost 1 base and the J gene lost 0 bases, with 10 bases spanning the gap. Germline CDR1 KGHSH, CDR2 LQKENI. This CDR3 is 15 amino acids long. CDR3 amino acids: CASSPQGDDSYEQYF. The CDR3, as DNA: TGTGCCAGCTCACCACAAGGGGACGACTCCTACGAGCAGTACTTC. The complete variable domain, with remaining parts taken from reference TRBV18 and TRBJ2-7, reads NAGVMQNPRHLVRRRGQEARLRCSPMKGHSHVYWYRQLPEEGLKFMVYLQKENIIDESGMPKERFSAEFPKEGPSILRIQQVVRGDSAAYFCASSPQGDDSYEQYFGPGTRLTVT.

This chain uses TRBV10-1 with TRBJ2-1; D call uncertain. V dropped 5 bases and J dropped 9 bases, with 5 bases sitting between them. The CDR3 sequence is 10 residues long. From germline, CDR1 is WNHNN and CDR2 SYGVQD (reference sequence). CDR3 DNA: TGCGCCAGCAGTCGTATTGAGCAGTTCTTC. This translates into CASSRIEQFF.

This chain links TRBV27 with TRBJ1-2, with 9 bases fitting TRBD1. This CDR3 is 15 amino acids long. Trimming at V came to 7 bases and at J to 7 bases, leaving 13 bases not matched to a gene. Germline V lookup: CDR1 MNHEY, CDR2 SMNVEV (reference sequence). The CDR3 nucleotides are TGTGCCAGCAACCAGGTGGGACAGGGAGAGGGTGGCTACACCTTC. It codes for CASNQVGQGEGGYTF.

The chain is built from TRBV19 and TRBJ2-6, with TRBD1 as a possible D gene (6 bases). Trimming shortened V by 1 base and J by 5 bases, and 6 bases separated the two germline ends. The CDR3 contains 14 residues. Germline-derived CDR1 and CDR2 are LNHDA and SQIVND (reference sequence). Here the CDR3 reads CASSIGDRANVLTF. DNA for the CDR3: TGTGCCAGTAGTATAGGGGACAGGGCCAACGTCCTGACTTTC.

The chain links TRBV9 to TRBJ2-1, with D possibly TRBD2 on 5 matching bases. This CDR3 is 15 amino acids long. The germline V gene has CDR1 SGDLS and CDR2 YYNGEE. V was trimmed by 7 bases and J by 8 bases, leaving 22 bases between them. The DNA of the CDR3 is TGTGCCAGCGCTAGGACTCCGCAAACGATGGATGAGCAGTTCTTC. It specifies CASARTPQTMDEQFF.

The chain uses TRBV6-5 and TRBJ2-1; no reliable D call. The CDR3 length is 16 residues. V lost 1 base to trimming and J lost 0 bases, with 10 bases between them. The germline V gene has CDR1 MNHEY and CDR2 SVGAGI. The CDR3 DNA reads as TGTGCCAGCAGTTACTATGTTACAAGCTCCTACAATGAGCAGTTCTTC. Translating it yields CASSYYVTSSYNEQFF.

The chain links TRBV28 to TRBJ1-2; D not certain. V lost 8 bases to trimming and J lost 2 bases, with 21 bases between them. This CDR3 has 16 residues. CDR1 is MDHEN, CDR2 SYDVKM, per germline. The CDR3 sequence is CASSPHTKTGNYGYTF. The CDR3 DNA is TGTGCCAGCTCCCCTCACACCAAGACGGGGAACTATGGCTACACCTTC.

This chain connects TRBV10-2 to TRBJ2-2; tentatively, D is TRBD1 or TRBD2 (6 bases each). Per the germline V gene, CDR1 is WSHSY and CDR2 is SAAADI. This CDR3 spans 14 amino acids. V lost 2 bases and J 5 bases, leaving 9 bases between the germline ends. CDR3 nucleotides: TGCGCCAGCAGTGAGCGGGGGCGGACCGGGGAGCTGTTTTTT. Its translation: CASSERGRTGELFF.

The chain couples TRBV7-8 to TRBJ1-2; D is perhaps TRBD1 (6 bases). Per the germline V gene, CDR1 is SGHVS and CDR2 is FQNEAQ. The CDR3 spans 13 residues. V was pared by 5 bases and J by 1 base, with 8 bases between. CDR3 nucleotides: TGTGCCAGCAGCGCGGACAGTAACTATGGCTACACCTTC. As protein: CASSADSNYGYTF.

V gene TRBV10-3 combines with J gene TRBJ1-6; D not certain. CDR3 length: 15 amino acids. Germline V lookup: CDR1 ENHRY, CDR2 SYGVKD. The ends were cut back, 6 bases at V and 8 bases at J, with 17 bases in the middle. The CDR3 region is CAISTLGSGDSPLHF. Here the CDR3 DNA reads TGTGCCATCAGCACCTTGGGGTCGGGAGATTCACCCCTCCACTTT.